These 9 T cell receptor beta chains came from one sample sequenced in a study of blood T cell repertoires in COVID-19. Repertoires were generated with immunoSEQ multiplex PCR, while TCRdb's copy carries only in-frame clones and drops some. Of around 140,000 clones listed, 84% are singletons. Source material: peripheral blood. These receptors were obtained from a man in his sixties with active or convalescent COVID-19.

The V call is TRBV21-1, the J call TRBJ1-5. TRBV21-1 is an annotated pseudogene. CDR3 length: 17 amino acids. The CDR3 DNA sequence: TGTGCCAGCAGCAACCCCATGGGGTCCCGGGACAATCAGCCCCAGCATTTT. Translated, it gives CASSNPMGSRDNQPQHF.

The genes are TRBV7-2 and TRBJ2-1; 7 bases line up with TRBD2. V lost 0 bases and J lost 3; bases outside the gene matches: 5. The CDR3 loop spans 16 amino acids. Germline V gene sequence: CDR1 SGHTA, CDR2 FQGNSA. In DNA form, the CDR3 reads TGTGCCAGCAGCTTAGCCGGTACTAGCGACTACAATGAGCAGTTCTTC. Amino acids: CASSLAGTSDYNEQFF.

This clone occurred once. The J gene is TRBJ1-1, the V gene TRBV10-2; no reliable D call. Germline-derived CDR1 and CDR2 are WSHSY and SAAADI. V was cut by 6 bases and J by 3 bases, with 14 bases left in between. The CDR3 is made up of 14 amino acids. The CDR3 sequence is CASRWGDGDTEAFF. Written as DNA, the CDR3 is TGCGCCAGCAGATGGGGAGATGGGGACACTGAAGCTTTCTTT.

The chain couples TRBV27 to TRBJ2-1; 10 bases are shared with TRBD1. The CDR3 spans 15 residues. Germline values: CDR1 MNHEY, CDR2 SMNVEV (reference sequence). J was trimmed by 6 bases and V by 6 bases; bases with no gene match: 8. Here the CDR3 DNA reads TGTGCCAGCAGCGAACGACAGGGGGCCCGCAATGAGCAGTTCTTC. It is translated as CASSERQGARNEQFF.

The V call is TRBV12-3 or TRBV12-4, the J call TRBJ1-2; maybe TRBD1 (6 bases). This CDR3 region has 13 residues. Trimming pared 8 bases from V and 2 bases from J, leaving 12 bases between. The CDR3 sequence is CASAPDRNYGYTF. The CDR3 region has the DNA TGTGCCAGCGCCCCGGACAGAAACTATGGCTACACCTTC.

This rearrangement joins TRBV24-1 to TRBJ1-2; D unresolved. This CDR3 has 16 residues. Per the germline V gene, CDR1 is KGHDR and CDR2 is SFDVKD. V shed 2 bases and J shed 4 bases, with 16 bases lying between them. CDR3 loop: CATSDYTARNFYGYTF. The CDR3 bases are TGTGCCACCAGTGATTATACAGCCCGAAATTTCTATGGCTACACCTTC.

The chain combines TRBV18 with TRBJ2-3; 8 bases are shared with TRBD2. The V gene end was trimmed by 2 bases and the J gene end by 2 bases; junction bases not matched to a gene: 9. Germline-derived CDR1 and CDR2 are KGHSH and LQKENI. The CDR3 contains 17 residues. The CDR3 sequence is CASSPVRNGGATDTQYF. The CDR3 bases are TGTGCCAGCTCACCAGTCCGTAACGGGGGGGCCACAGATACGCAGTATTTT.

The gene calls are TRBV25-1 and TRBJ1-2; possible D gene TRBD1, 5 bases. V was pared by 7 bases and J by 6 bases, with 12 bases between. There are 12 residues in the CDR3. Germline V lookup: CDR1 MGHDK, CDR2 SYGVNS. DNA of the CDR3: TGTGCCAGCATGCAGGGCTGGAATGGCTACACCTTC. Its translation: CASMQGWNGYTF.

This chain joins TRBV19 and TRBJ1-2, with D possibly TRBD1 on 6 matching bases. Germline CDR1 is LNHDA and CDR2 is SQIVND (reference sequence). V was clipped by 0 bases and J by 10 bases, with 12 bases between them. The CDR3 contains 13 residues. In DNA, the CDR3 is TGTGCCAGTAGTATAGACAGGGGCGGCACCTACACCTTC. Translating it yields CASSIDRGGTYTF.